Each of the 7 T cell receptor beta chains below was sequenced from the same sample in a study of T-cell reconstitution after alpha-beta-depleted transplantation in children. The authors prepared the TCRbeta library with unique molecular identifiers. TCRdb reanalysed the PCR reads using MiXCR and keeps one entry per CDR3 protein. The sample yields over 85,000 distinct CDR3 sequences, 4.5% to 7.5% seen once. Sequencing used PBMCs, mostly from graft donor cells, obtained 60 days after TCRalphabeta/CD19-depleted stem cell transplant. These receptors were obtained from a female patient aged 2-9 years who had a stem cell transplant for Fanconi anemia, so the T cells may come from the graft donor.

This clonotype showed up many times. The chain uses TRBV3-1 and TRBJ2-2; 9 nucleotides line up with TRBD1. CDR3 size: 17 residues. J was trimmed by 6 bases and V by 6 bases; bases with no gene match: 14. Germline V gene data show CDR1 as LGHDT and CDR2 as YNNKEL (reference sequence). The CDR3 DNA sequence: TGTGCCAGCAGACCACTGGGACAGGGTTTTTTATCCGGGGAGCTGTTTTTT. Translated, it gives CASRPLGQGFLSGELFF.

The J gene is TRBJ1-2, the V gene TRBV27; unclear D gene. Germline assignment: CDR1 MNHEY and CDR2 SMNVEV (reference sequence). V lost 0 bases, J lost 6 bases, and 8 bases lay in between. The CDR3 has 13 residues. CDR3 nucleotide sequence: TGTGCCAGCAGTTTATCCCCCTATGATGGCTACACCTTC. Residues: CASSLSPYDGYTF.

For this clonotype: Lacking the conserved final phenylalanine or tryptophan, this CDR3 likely reflects a read error. The V call is TRBV7-6, the J call TRBJ2-5, with 11 bases identical to TRBD2. The CDR3 loop spans 14 amino acids. V was pared by 1 base and J by 9 bases, with 4 bases of the junction left unmatched. Germline-derived CDR1 and CDR2 are SGHVS and FNYEAQ. CDR3 nucleotide sequence: TGTGCCAGCAGCTTAGGACTAGCGGGGCAGGCCCAGTACTGC. Its translation: CASSLGLAGQAQYC.

V and J are TRBV12-3 or TRBV12-4 and TRBJ2-3; D ambiguous. Trimming stripped 8 bases from V and 1 base from J, with 10 bases between. CDR3 length: 13 amino acids. The CDR3: CASGRVRTDTQYF. The CDR3, as DNA: TGTGCCAGCGGCCGTGTCCGCACAGATACGCAGTATTTT.

The CDR3 nucleotides read TGTGCCATCTCAGTCCGAGGGACAGCGATGAACACCGGGGAGCTGTTTTTT. It specifies CAISVRGTAMNTGELFF. V gene TRBV10-3 combines with J gene TRBJ2-2, with 7 nucleotides matching TRBD1. With 8 bases clipped from V and 1 base from J, the junction kept 13 bases outside the gene matches. Germline assignment: CDR1 ENHRY and CDR2 SYGVKD. The CDR3 has 17 residues.

This clonotype was counted at least ten times. The rearrangement uses TRBV28 and TRBJ2-1; 9 positions agree with TRBD1. Trimming removed 0 bases from V and 2 bases from J; junction bases left unmatched: 8. CDR1 is MDHEN and CDR2 is SYDVKM in the germline V gene. This CDR3 has 18 amino acids. The CDR3 DNA reads as TGTGCCAGCAGTTTATGCATGGGACAGGGTTGTCCCTACAATGAGCAGTTCTTC. It is translated as CASSLCMGQGCPYNEQFF.

The table lists this clonotype with a few counts. The V gene is TRBV20-1, the J gene TRBJ1-2; 10 bases match TRBD1. V lost 3 bases and J lost 3; bases outside the gene matches: 10. The CDR3 has 16 residues. Germline CDR1 reads DFQATT; CDR2 reads SNEGSKA (reference sequence). CDR3 amino acids: CSASSPDRGLYYGYTF. CDR3 nucleotides: TGCAGTGCTAGTAGCCCCGACAGGGGGCTATACTATGGCTACACCTTC.